Listed here are 18 T cell receptor beta chains from one sample, sequenced in a study of technical replicates of blood from several donors. The table came from immunoSEQ multiplex PCR; TCRdb's copy has only in-frame clones and leaves some out. The data contain 55,000 to 75,000 clones, about 95% of them singletons. Sample: PBMCs. The source of these receptors is a human donor in good health. Some clones in this sample may be carry-over from other donors' samples.

The chain employs TRBV2 and TRBJ2-3; TRBD2 aligns across 9 bases. The CDR3 is 16 amino acids. Unmatched junction bases numbered 7, after V lost 4 bases and J lost 2 bases. The germline V gene encodes CDR1 SNHLY and CDR2 FYNNEI. Here the CDR3 DNA reads TGTGCCAGCAGTGTGAAGCGGGGGGCGACCACAGATACGCAGTATTTT. This translates into CASSVKRGATTDTQYF.

The chain has TRBV5-4 and TRBJ2-1; 7 bases align to TRBD2. From germline, CDR1 is SGHNT and CDR2 YYREEE (reference sequence). V shed 4 bases and J 0 bases; nucleotides not matched to a gene: 4. This CDR3 is 15 amino acids long. DNA of the CDR3: TGTGCCAGCAGCCTGGGACTATCCTCCTACAATGAGCAGTTCTTC. It is translated as CASSLGLSSYNEQFF. The full variable domain, its missing parts supplied by reference TRBV5-4 and TRBJ2-1, is ETGVTQSPTHLIKTRGQQVTLRCSSQSGHNTVSWYQQALGQGPQFIFQYYREEENGRGNFPPRFSGLQFPNYSSELNVNALELDDSALYLCASSLGLSSYNEQFFGPGTRLTVL.

This chain uses TRBV19 with TRBJ2-7; possibly TRBD2 for D (6 bases). The CDR3 is made up of 14 amino acids. V gave up 5 bases and J gave up 3 bases, with 14 bases separating them. Per the germline V gene, CDR1 is LNHDA and CDR2 is SQIVND (reference sequence). The CDR3 DNA reads TGTGCCAGTAGTGCTTTCGGGGGTGACTACGAGCAGTACTTC. This sequence encodes CASSAFGGDYEQYF.

This clone has a single count. The chain carries TRBV5-6 and TRBJ2-7, with D unclear. Germline values: CDR1 SGHDT, CDR2 YYEEEE. V lost 1 base to trimming and J lost 3 bases, with 8 bases between them. The CDR3 totals 13 residues. The CDR3 sequence: CASSLKESYEQYF. CDR3 coding DNA: TGTGCCAGCAGCTTGAAGGAGAGCTACGAGCAGTACTTC.

V gene TRBV5-1 combines with J gene TRBJ2-1, with 9 bases lining up with TRBD2. This CDR3 is 16 amino acids long. Per the germline V gene, CDR1 is SGHRS and CDR2 is YFSETQ. Trimming at V came to 3 bases and at J to 1 base, leaving 5 bases not matched to a gene. As DNA, the CDR3 is TGCGCCAGCAGCTGGATAGCGGGAGCTTCCTACAATGAGCAGTTCTTC. This gives the protein CASSWIAGASYNEQFF. The full variable domain, in which reference TRBV5-1 and TRBJ2-1 provide the parts outside the CDR3, is KAGVTQTPRYLIKTRGQQVTLSCSPISGHRSVSWYQQTPGQGLQFLFEYFSETQRNKGNFPGRFSGRQFSNSRSEMNVSTLELGDSALYLCASSWIAGASYNEQFFGPGTRLTVL.

In this sample, this clone turned up once. The rearrangement links TRBV10-3 to TRBJ2-1; 10 bases fit TRBD2. The V gene's germline CDR1 is ENHRY and CDR2 SYGVKD. V shed 11 bases and J 9 bases; nucleotides not matched to a gene: 10. This CDR3 contains 13 residues. The CDR3 DNA reads TGTGCCTCAAAGCGGGAGGGCCGAGGTGAGCAGTTCTTC. Amino acid sequence: CASKREGRGEQFF.

The V and J genes are TRBV6-6 and TRBJ2-7; 8 bases fit TRBD1. J was trimmed by 6 bases and V by 4 bases; bases with no gene match: 8. The germline V gene encodes CDR1 MNHNY and CDR2 SVGAGI (reference sequence). The CDR3 loop spans 14 amino acids. The CDR3: CASSWAGGEGEQYF. The CDR3 bases are TGTGCCAGCAGTTGGGCAGGGGGCGAAGGCGAGCAGTACTTC.

The chain employs TRBV6-6 and TRBJ1-1; D remains unclear. The ends were cut back, 1 base at V and 10 bases at J, with 7 bases in the middle. The germline V gene encodes CDR1 MNHNY and CDR2 SVGAGI (reference sequence). This CDR3 has 11 residues. In nucleotides, the CDR3 is TGTGCCAGCAGTTACTTCCCTGTAGCTTTCTTT. It specifies CASSYFPVAFF.

This chain links TRBV5-1 with TRBJ2-1; TRBD2 agrees at 13 bases. The germline gives CDR1 SGHRS, CDR2 YFSETQ. The J segment lost 0 bases and the V segment lost 5 bases, leaving 5 bases of the junction unmatched. This CDR3 has 17 residues. This CDR3 is CASRMTSGGLSYNEQFF. CDR3 DNA sequence: TGCGCCAGCAGGATGACTAGCGGGGGGCTCTCCTACAATGAGCAGTTCTTC.

The chain uses TRBV30 and TRBJ1-6; TRBD1 is a possible D gene (5 bases). There are 13 residues in the CDR3. V was cut by 1 base and J by 7 bases, with 8 bases left in between. Germline V gene data show CDR1 as GTSNPN and CDR2 as SVGIG (reference sequence). DNA of the CDR3: TGTGCCTGGAGTGCCGGGGGGAATTCACCCCTCCACTTT. This gives the protein CAWSAGGNSPLHF.

This sequence joins TRBV23-1 and TRBJ2-1; 8 nucleotides match TRBD2. TRBV23-1 carries the ORF label, with uncertain function. Germline trimming cut 8 bases from V and 2 bases from J; bases unmatched to any gene: 17. The CDR3 is 18 residues long. The CDR3 DNA reads as TGCGCCAGCCTGACTCCCGGGGGGGAGGGCCTTACCTACAATGAGCAGTTCTTC. Amino acid sequence: CASLTPGGEGLTYNEQFF.

In the case of this clone: The sample has other DNA sequences that encode this CDR3 too. V usage is TRBV6-5 and J usage is TRBJ1-1; D is uncertain. V lost 2 bases, J lost 0 bases, and 7 bases lay in between. The CDR3 runs to 14 residues. Germline V CDR1 and CDR2: MNHEY, SVGAGI. The CDR3 protein is CASSYGGMNTEAFF. CDR3 nucleotide sequence: TGTGCCAGCAGTTACGGAGGGATGAACACTGAAGCTTTCTTT.

This chain uses TRBV5-6 with TRBJ1-6, with TRBD1 matching 7 bases. The trim removed 5 bases at V and 8 bases at J, leaving 7 bases unmatched. This CDR3 comprises 14 residues. Germline CDR1 and CDR2: SGHDT and YYEEEE. The DNA for the CDR3 is TGTGCCAGCAGGGAACGGGACAGATATTCACCCCTCCACTTT. Translation: CASRERDRYSPLHF.

J is TRBJ2-1 and V is TRBV5-1; 11 bases are shared with TRBD2. V lost 4 bases, J lost 6 bases, and 9 bases stayed unmatched. Per the germline V gene, CDR1 is SGHRS and CDR2 is YFSETQ. The CDR3 consists of 16 residues. The CDR3 protein is CASSGWTGTSGNEQFF. In DNA form, the CDR3 reads TGCGCCAGCAGCGGTTGGACCGGGACTAGCGGCAATGAGCAGTTCTTC.

This chain links TRBV15 with TRBJ2-6; D is possibly TRBD1 (6 bases). Germline CDR1 and CDR2: LNHNV and YYDKDF (reference sequence). This CDR3 is 15 amino acids long. The V and J ends lost 8 bases and 2 bases respectively, with 13 bases between them. The CDR3 DNA follows: TGTGCCACCGCTGAGGGGGAAGCTGGGGCCAACGTCCTGACTTTC. It specifies CATAEGEAGANVLTF.

The chain is built from TRBV7-9 and TRBJ2-7, with 12 bases fitting TRBD2. The CDR3 covers 14 residues. Germline lookup yields CDR1 SEHNR and CDR2 FQNEAQ (reference sequence). The ends lost 4 bases at V and 4 bases at J; junction bases unmatched: 2. Here the CDR3 DNA reads TGTGCCAGCAGCTCGGGACTAGCGGGTTACGAGCAGTACTTC. It translates to CASSSGLAGYEQYF.

V and J are TRBV7-2 and TRBJ1-1, with D perhaps TRBD1 (5 bases). The V end was cut by 4 bases, the J end by 0 bases, with 18 bases between. The CDR3 sequence is 17 residues long. CDR1 is SGHTA and CDR2 is FQGNSA in the germline V gene. Here the CDR3 reads CASSSPQGGGMNTEAFF. CDR3 DNA sequence: TGTGCCAGCAGCTCCCCTCAGGGTGGAGGGATGAACACTGAAGCTTTCTTT.

This clone was seen once. This chain links TRBV2 with TRBJ1-2; 8 bases line up with TRBD1. Germline loops: CDR1 SNHLY, CDR2 FYNNEI. The junction had 0 bases not matched to a gene; V was cut back by 3 bases and J by 3 bases. This CDR3 comprises 13 residues. CDR3: CASSETGDYGYTF. In DNA form, the CDR3 reads TGTGCCAGCAGTGAGACAGGGGACTATGGCTACACCTTC. The whole variable domain, remainder taken from reference TRBV2 and TRBJ1-2, is EPEVTQTPSHQVTQMGQEVILRCVPISNHLYFYWYRQILGQKVEFLVSFYNNEISEKSEIFDDQFSVERPDGSNFTLKIRSTKLEDSAMYFCASSETGDYGYTFGSGTRLTVV.